The entry below describes one T cell receptor (beta chain). The data derive from a study of blood T cell repertoires in COVID-19. Background on the study: The United States, Italy and Spain were the sources of the acute and convalescent COVID-19 samples. Sample material is recorded as cDNA or gDNA derived from T cells, B-cell-depleted T cells, or PBMCs.

Trimming left V 4 bases short and J 6 bases short, with 11 bases between. Germline values: CDR1 MNHEY, CDR2 SVGEGT. CDR3 length equals 13 residues. TCRdb keeps only in-frame clones here, not all; method: immunoSEQ multiplex PCR. The sample holds roughly 63,000 clones, around four fifths seen once. The source of this sequence is a man of 80 years or more with acute or convalescent COVID-19. The genes are TRBV6-2 or TRBV6-3 and TRBJ2-3; D is unresolved. Sequenced input: peripheral blood. The CDR3 protein is CASSFSQADTQYF. The CDR3 DNA is TGTGCCAGCAGTTTTTCCCAGGCCGATACGCAGTATTTT.